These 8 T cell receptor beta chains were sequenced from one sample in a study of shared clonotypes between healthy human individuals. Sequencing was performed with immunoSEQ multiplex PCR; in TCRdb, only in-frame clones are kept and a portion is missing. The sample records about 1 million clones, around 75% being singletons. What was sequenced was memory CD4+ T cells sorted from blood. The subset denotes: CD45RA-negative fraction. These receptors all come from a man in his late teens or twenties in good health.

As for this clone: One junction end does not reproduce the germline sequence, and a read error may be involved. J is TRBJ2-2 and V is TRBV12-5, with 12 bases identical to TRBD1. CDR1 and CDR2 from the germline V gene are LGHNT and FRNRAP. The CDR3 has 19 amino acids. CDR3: CASALVLGGTGGLTGELFF. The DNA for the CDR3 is TGTGCTAGTGCTTTGGTACTCGGGGGGACAGGGGGCCTCACCGGGGAGCTGTTTTTT.

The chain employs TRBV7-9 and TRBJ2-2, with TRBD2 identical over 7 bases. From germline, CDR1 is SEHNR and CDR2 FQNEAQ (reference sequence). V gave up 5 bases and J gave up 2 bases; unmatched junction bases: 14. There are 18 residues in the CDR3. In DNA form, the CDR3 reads TGTGCCAGCAGCACGTTGACCGGGACTACTGACAACACCGGGGAGCTGTTTTTT. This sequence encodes CASSTLTGTTDNTGELFF.

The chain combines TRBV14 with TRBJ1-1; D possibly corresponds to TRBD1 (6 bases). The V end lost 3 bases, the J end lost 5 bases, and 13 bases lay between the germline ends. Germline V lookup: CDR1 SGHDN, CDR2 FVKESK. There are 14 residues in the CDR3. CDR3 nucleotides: TGTGCCAGCAGCCACACAGGGCGTTCGACTGAAGCTTTCTTT. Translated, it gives CASSHTGRSTEAFF.

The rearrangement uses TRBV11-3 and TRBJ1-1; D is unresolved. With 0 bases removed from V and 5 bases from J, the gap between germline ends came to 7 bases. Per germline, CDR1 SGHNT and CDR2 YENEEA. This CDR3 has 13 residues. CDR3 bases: TGTGCCAGCAGCTTAGACGTATATACTGAAGCTTTCTTT. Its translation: CASSLDVYTEAFF.

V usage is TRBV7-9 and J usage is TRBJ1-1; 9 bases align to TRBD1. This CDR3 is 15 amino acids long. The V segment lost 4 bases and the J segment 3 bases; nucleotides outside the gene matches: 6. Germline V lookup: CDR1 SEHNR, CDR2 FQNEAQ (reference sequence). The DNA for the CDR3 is TGTGCCAGCAGCTCCCGGACAGGGGAGGACACTGAAGCTTTCTTT. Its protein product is CASSSRTGEDTEAFF.

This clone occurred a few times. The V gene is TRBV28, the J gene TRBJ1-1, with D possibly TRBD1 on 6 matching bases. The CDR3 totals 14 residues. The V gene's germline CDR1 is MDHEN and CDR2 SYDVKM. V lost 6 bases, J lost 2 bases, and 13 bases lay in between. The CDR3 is CASSWVGANTEAFF. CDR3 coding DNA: TGTGCCAGCAGCTGGGTGGGGGCAAACACTGAAGCTTTCTTT.

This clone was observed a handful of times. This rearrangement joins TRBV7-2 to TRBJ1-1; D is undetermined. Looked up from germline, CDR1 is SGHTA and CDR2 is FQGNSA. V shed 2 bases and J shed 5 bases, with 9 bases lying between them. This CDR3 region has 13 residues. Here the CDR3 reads CASSLSRITEAFF. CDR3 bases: TGTGCCAGCAGCTTATCCCGGATAACTGAAGCTTTCTTT.

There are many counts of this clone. This CDR3 reads CASSLRDSNQPQHF. The CDR3 coding sequence is TGTGCCAGCAGCTTGAGAGATAGCAATCAGCCCCAGCATTTT. V gene TRBV5-5 combines with J gene TRBJ1-5, with D unresolved. The CDR3 has 14 amino acids. V was shortened by 1 base and J by 0 bases, with 5 bases between the two germline ends. Germline CDR1 SGHKS, CDR2 YYEKEE (reference sequence).